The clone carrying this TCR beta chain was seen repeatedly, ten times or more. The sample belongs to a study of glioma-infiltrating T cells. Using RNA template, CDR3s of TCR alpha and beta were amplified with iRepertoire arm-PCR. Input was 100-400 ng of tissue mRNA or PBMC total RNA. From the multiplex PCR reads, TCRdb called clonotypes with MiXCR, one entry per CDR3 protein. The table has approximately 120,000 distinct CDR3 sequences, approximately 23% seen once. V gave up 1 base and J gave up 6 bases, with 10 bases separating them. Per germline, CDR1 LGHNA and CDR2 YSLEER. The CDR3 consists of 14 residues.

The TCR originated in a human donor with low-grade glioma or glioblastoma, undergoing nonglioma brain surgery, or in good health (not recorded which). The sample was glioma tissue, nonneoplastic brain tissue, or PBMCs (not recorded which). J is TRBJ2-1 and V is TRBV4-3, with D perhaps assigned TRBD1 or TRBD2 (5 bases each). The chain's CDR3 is CASSQVPGTNEQFF. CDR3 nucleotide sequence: TGCGCCAGCAGCCAAGTTCCCGGGACCAATGAGCAGTTCTTC.